These T cell receptor beta chains were read from a single sample in a study of beta chain features in type 1 diabetes. Measured with immunoSEQ multiplex PCR; TCRdb has only the in-frame clones, and not every one. This table holds nearly 250,000 clones, around an eighth found once. Sequencing was done on a sample of naive CD4+ T cells from blood. Source of these receptors: a woman in her thirties or forties in good health. Both conserved end residues are part of each CDR3. A D gene is named only where the DNA matches it firmly. Size is omitted from some rows. Given values are once, few, many or a class for expanded clones.

clone size: few; V gene: TRBV7-9; D gene: NA; J gene: TRBJ2-1; CDR3 protein: CASSRRGRSGGNEQFF; CDR3 DNA: TGTGCCAGCAGCCGCCGTGGGCGATCAGGGGGGAATGAGCAGTTCTTC
clone size: few; V gene: TRBV6-4; D gene: NA; J gene: TRBJ2-1; CDR3 protein: CASSDPPYNEQFF; CDR3 DNA: TGTGCCAGCAGTGACCCTCCCTACAATGAGCAGTTCTTC
clone size: few; V gene: TRBV11-2; D gene: TRBD1; J gene: TRBJ1-5; CDR3 protein: CASSPRGQGDQPQHF; CDR3 DNA: TGTGCCAGCAGCCCGAGGGGACAGGGGGATCAGCCCCAGCATTTT
clone size: NA; V gene: TRBV5-6; D gene: NA; J gene: TRBJ1-6; CDR3 protein: CASSFSRVQSLHF; CDR3 DNA: TGTGCCAGCAGCTTTTCGAGGGTCCAATCCCTCCACTTT
clone size: NA; V gene: TRBV5-1; D gene: TRBD2; J gene: TRBJ2-7; CDR3 protein: CASSTQLAPVGGEQYF; CDR3 DNA: TGCGCCAGCAGCACCCAACTAGCGCCGGTTGGTGGCGAGCAGTACTTC
clone size: NA; V gene: TRBV10-2; D gene: TRBD1; J gene: TRBJ2-7; CDR3 protein: CASSDKVSGQELYEQYF; CDR3 DNA: TGCGCCAGCAGTGACAAGGTTTCGGGACAGGAATTATACGAGCAGTACTTC
clone size: few; V gene: TRBV5-4; D gene: TRBD2; J gene: TRBJ2-7; CDR3 protein: CASRLAGGPTEQYF; CDR3 DNA: TGTGCCAGCAGACTAGCGGGGGGGCCAACCGAGCAGTACTTC
clone size: NA; V gene: TRBV6-5; D gene: TRBD1; J gene: TRBJ2-1; CDR3 protein: CASKPGQGHNEQFF; CDR3 DNA: TGTGCCAGCAAACCGGGACAGGGCCACAATGAGCAGTTCTTC
clone size: NA; V gene: TRBV27; D gene: NA; J gene: TRBJ1-1; CDR3 protein: CASSGGTLNTEAFF; CDR3 DNA: TGTGCCAGCAGTGGAGGGACTTTGAACACTGAAGCTTTCTTT
clone size: NA; V gene: TRBV5-5; D gene: TRBD1; J gene: TRBJ2-1; CDR3 protein: CASSLPVTGGTYNEQFF; CDR3 DNA: TGTGCCAGCAGCTTGCCAGTCACAGGGGGAACCTACAATGAGCAGTTCTTC
clone size: NA; V gene: TRBV2; D gene: NA; J gene: TRBJ2-7; CDR3 protein: CATLPTGTYEQYF; CDR3 DNA: TGTGCCACCCTTCCGACAGGAACCTACGAGCAGTACTTC
clone size: NA; V gene: TRBV18; D gene: TRBD2; J gene: TRBJ2-2; CDR3 protein: CASSPGGLRITGELFF; CDR3 DNA: TGTGCCAGCTCACCAGGGGGACTAAGAATCACCGGGGAGCTGTTTTTT
clone size: NA; V gene: TRBV19; D gene: TRBD1; J gene: TRBJ2-5; CDR3 protein: CASKRDSQETQYF; CDR3 DNA: TGTGCCAGTAAGAGGGACAGCCAAGAGACCCAGTACTTC
clone size: NA; V gene: TRBV4-3; D gene: TRBD1; J gene: TRBJ2-5; CDR3 protein: CASSQVTRDRGPQETQYF; CDR3 DNA: TGCGCCAGCAGCCAAGTGACCCGGGACAGGGGACCCCAAGAGACCCAGTACTTC
clone size: NA; V gene: TRBV28; D gene: TRBD1; J gene: TRBJ1-5; CDR3 protein: CASSVTGGRQPQHF; CDR3 DNA: TGTGCCAGCAGTGTAACAGGGGGTCGTCAGCCCCAGCATTTT
clone size: few; V gene: TRBV4-3; D gene: TRBD2; J gene: TRBJ2-1; CDR3 protein: CASSQTAGTSGTYNEQFF; CDR3 DNA: TGCGCCAGCAGCCAAACGGCCGGGACTAGCGGGACTTACAATGAGCAGTTCTTC
clone size: few; V gene: TRBV12-5; D gene: NA; J gene: TRBJ2-7; CDR3 protein: CASGFGQFHEQYF; CDR3 DNA: TGTGCTAGTGGTTTTGGGCAGTTTCACGAGCAGTACTTC
clone size: few; V gene: TRBV5-1; D gene: NA; J gene: TRBJ2-3; CDR3 protein: CASSPSGGAPDTQYF; CDR3 DNA: TGCGCCAGCAGCCCATCTGGCGGGGCCCCAGATACGCAGTATTTT
clone size: NA; V gene: TRBV6-5; D gene: NA; J gene: TRBJ2-7; CDR3 protein: CASSLGLYEQYF; CDR3 DNA: TGTGCCAGCAGTTTGGGGCTGTACGAGCAGTACTTC